The clone carrying this TCR beta chain has just a few counts. Its antigen remains unidentified. The data were obtained in a study of response to subunit inactivated influenza vaccine. TCRdb analysed the RT-PCR reads with MiXCR anew, one entry per CDR3 protein. The sample consists of hundreds of thousands of distinct CDR3 sequences, approximately 14% of them appearing once. Study-level points and caveats: The study's authors posited that every seasonal influenza vaccination enlists few new T cells.

This CDR3 has 16 amino acids. Germline V gene sequence: CDR1 SGHKS, CDR2 YYEKEE (reference sequence). V was shortened by 2 bases and J by 1 base, with 10 bases between the two germline ends. Specimen: PBMCs from blood, collected roughly 12 days after vaccination. The genes are TRBV5-5 and TRBJ2-6; D may be TRBD1 or TRBD2 (5 bases each). The clonotype originates from a man aged 50 to 60 who received an inactivated influenza vaccine. In DNA form, the CDR3 reads TGTGCCAGCAGCTTTCAGGGACGGTCTGGGGCCAACGTCCTGACTTTC. It translates to CASSFQGRSGANVLTF.